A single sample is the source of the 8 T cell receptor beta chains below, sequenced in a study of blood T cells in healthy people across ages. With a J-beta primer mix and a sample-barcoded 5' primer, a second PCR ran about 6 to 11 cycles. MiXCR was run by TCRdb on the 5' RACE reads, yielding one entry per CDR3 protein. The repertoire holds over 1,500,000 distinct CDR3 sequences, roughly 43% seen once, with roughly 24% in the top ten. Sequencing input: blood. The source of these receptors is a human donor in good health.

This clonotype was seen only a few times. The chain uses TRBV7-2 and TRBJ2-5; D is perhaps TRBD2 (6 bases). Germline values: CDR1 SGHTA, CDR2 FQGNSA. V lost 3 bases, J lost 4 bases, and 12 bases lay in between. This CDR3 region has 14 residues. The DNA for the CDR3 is TGTGCCAGCAGCTTCCGGGACTCTGCAGAGACCCAGTACTTC. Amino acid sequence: CASSFRDSAETQYF.

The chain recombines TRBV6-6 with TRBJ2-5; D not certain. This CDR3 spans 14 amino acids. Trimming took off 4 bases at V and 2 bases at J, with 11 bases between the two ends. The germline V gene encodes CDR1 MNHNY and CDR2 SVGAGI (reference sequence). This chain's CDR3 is CASSSIGRQETQYF. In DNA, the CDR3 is TGTGCCAGCAGTTCAATCGGACGTCAAGAGACCCAGTACTTC.

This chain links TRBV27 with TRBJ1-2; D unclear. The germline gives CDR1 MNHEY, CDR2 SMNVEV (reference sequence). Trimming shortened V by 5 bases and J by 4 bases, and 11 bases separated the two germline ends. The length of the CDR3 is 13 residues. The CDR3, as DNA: TGTGCCAGCAGTCCACAGAAATTCTATGGCTACACCTTC. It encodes CASSPQKFYGYTF.

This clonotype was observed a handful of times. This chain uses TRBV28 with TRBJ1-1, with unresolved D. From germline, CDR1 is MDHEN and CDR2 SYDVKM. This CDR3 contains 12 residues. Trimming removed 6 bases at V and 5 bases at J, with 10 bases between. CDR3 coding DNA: TGTGCCAGCAGGGGCCTCGAGACTGAAGCTTTCTTT. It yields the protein CASRGLETEAFF. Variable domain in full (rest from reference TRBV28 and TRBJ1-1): DVKVTQSSRYLVKRTGEKVFLECVQDMDHENMFWYRQDPGLGLRLIYFSYDVKMKEKGDIPEGYSVSREKKERFSLILESASTNQTSMYLCASRGLETEAFFGQGTRLTVV.

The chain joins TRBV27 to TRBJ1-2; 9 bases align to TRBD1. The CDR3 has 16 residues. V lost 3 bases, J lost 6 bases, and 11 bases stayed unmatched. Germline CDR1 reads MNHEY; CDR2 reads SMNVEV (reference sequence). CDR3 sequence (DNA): TGTGCCAGCAGTTTGATGGGGAACAGGGGGCCAAATGGCTACACCTTC. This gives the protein CASSLMGNRGPNGYTF.

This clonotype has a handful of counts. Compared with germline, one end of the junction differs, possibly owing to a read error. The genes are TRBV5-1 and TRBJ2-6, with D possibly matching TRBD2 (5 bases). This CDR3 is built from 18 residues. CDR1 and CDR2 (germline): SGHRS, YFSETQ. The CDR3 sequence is CASSLAGIDPSGANVLTF. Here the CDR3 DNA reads TGCGCCAGTAGCTTGGCCGGGATAGATCCCTCTGGGGCCAACGTCCTGACTTTC.

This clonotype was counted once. CDR3 in DNA: TGCGCCAGCAGCTTGGTCTTGGGTTCGAACACTGAAGCTTTCTTT. As protein: CASSLVLGSNTEAFF. The V gene is TRBV5-1, the J gene TRBJ1-1; D uncertain. V lost 0 bases and J 1 base, leaving 10 bases between the germline ends. CDR1 and CDR2 from the germline V gene are SGHRS and YFSETQ. The CDR3 covers 15 residues.

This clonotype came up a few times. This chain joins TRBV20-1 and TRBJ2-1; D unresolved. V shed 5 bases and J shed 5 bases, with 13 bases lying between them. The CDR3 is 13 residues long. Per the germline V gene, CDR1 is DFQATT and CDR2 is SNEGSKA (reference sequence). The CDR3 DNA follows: TGCAGTGCTCCCCTTAACATAGACAATGAGCAGTTCTTC. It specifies CSAPLNIDNEQFF.